This T cell receptor beta chain was sequenced in a study of shared clonotypes between healthy human individuals. Study-wide results and limits: Clonotypes that were shared across a handful of donors made up approximately 5% of naive CD4 clonotypes. Sample collection involved blood only; tissue repertoires are likely different.

A remark on this clone: Its antigen is unknown.

Everyone who donated was a Caucasian adult who lived in Nashville, Tennessee. Division of CD4+ cells produced a CD45RA+ naive subset and a CD45RA-negative memory subset. This table comes from immunoSEQ multiplex PCR, and its TCRdb copy is limited to in-frame clones, with some not included. Here the sample spans some 650,000 clones, around 97% being singletons. Sequenced material: naive CD4+ T cells sorted from blood. Specified subset: CD45RA+ positively selected. The TCR was taken from a woman aged 25 to 39 in good health.

Written as DNA, the CDR3 is TGCGCCAGCAGCTTGCAGGCTCCGGACACTGAAGCTTTCTTT. This gives the protein CASSLQAPDTEAFF. The chain uses TRBV5-1 and TRBJ1-1, with D hard to call. Germline V lookup: CDR1 SGHRS, CDR2 YFSETQ. The V end lost 1 base, the J end lost 3 bases, and 10 bases lay between the germline ends. The CDR3 length is 14 residues. Full variable domain (remainder filled in from reference TRBV5-1 and TRBJ1-1): KAGVTQTPRYLIKTRGQQVTLSCSPISGHRSVSWYQQTPGQGLQFLFEYFSETQRNKGNFPGRFSGRQFSNSRSEMNVSTLELGDSALYLCASSLQAPDTEAFFGQGTRLTVV.